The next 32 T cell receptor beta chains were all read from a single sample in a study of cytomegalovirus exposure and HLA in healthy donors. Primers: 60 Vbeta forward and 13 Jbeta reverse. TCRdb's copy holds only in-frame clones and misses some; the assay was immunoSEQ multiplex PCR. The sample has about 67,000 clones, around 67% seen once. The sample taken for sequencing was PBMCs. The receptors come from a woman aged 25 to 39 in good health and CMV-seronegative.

CDR3 sequence: CASSPQGSRQGSYEQYF. For the CDR3, the DNA is TGTGCCAGCTCACCACAGGGGTCCAGACAGGGCTCCTACGAGCAGTACTTC. The J gene is TRBJ2-5, the V gene TRBV18; 7 nucleotides match TRBD1. The J call may be in error: the DNA end matches TRBJ2-7 better. Germline V gene sequence: CDR1 KGHSH, CDR2 LQKENI. The CDR3 is 17 amino acids.

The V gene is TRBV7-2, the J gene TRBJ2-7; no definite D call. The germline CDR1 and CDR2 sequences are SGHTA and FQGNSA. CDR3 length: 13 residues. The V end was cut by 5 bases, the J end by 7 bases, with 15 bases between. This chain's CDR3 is CASSPDSPREQYF. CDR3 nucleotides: TGTGCCAGCAGCCCCGACTCCCCTAGAGAGCAGTACTTC. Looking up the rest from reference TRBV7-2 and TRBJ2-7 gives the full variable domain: GAGVSQSPSNKVTEKGKDVELRCDPISGHTALYWYRQSLGQGLEFLIYFQGNSAPDKSGLPSDRFSAERTGGSVSTLTIQRTQQEDSAVYLCASSPDSPREQYFGPGTRLTVT.

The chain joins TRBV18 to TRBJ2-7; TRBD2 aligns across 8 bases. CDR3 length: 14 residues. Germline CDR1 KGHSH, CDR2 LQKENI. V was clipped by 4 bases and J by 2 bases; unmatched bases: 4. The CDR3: CASSRPGGTYEQYF. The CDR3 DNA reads TGTGCCAGCTCACGGCCGGGAGGGACCTACGAGCAGTACTTC. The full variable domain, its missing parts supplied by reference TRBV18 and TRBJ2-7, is NAGVMQNPRHLVRRRGQEARLRCSPMKGHSHVYWYRQLPEEGLKFMVYLQKENIIDESGMPKERFSAEFPKEGPSILRIQQVVRGDSAAYFCASSRPGGTYEQYFGPGTRLTVT.

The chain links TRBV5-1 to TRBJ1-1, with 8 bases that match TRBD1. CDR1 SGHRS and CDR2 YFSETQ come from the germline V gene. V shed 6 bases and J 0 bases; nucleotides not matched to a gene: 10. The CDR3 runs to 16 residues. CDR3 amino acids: CASKSRTGRMNTEAFF. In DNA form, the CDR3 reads TGCGCCAGCAAGTCCCGGACAGGGAGAATGAACACTGAAGCTTTCTTT.

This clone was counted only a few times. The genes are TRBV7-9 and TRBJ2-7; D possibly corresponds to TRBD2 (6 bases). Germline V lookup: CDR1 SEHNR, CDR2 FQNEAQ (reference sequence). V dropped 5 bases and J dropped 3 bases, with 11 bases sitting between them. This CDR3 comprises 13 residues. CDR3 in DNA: TGTGCCAGCAGCCCTGTGGGGGGCTACGAGCAGTACTTC. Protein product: CASSPVGGYEQYF. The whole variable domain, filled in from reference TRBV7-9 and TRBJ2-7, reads DTGVSQNPRHKITKRGQNVTFRCDPISEHNRLYWYRQTLGQGPEFLTYFQNEAQLEKSRLLSDRFSAERPKGSFSTLEIQRTEQGDSAMYLCASSPVGGYEQYFGPGTRLTVT.

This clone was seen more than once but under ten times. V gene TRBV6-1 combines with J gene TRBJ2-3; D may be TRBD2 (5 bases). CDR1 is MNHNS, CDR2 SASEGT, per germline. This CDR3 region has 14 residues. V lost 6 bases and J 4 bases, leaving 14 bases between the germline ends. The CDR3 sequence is CASSGNLGADTQYF. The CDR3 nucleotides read TGTGCCAGCAGCGGGAACCTAGGAGCAGATACGCAGTATTTT.

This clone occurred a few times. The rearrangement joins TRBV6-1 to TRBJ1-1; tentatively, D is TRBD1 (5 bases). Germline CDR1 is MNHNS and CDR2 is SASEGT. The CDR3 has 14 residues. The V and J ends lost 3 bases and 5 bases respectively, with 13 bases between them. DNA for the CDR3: TGTGCCAGCAGTGAGGGGGGTAGGTGGACTGAAGCTTTCTTT. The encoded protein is CASSEGGRWTEAFF.

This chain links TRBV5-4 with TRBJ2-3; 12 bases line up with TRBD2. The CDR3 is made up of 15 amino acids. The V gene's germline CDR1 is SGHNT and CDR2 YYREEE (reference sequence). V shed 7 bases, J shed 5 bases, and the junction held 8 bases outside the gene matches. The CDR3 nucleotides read TGTGCCAGCGTTCTAGCGGGGGGGCCGAAAGATACGCAGTATTTT. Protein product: CASVLAGGPKDTQYF.

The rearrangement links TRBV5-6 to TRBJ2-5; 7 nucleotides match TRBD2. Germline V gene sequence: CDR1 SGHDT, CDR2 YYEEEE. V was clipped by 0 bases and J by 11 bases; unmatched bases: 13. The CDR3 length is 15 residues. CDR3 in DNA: TGTGCCAGCAGCTTGGGGGCGGGGGTAATGTACGGGCAGTACTTC. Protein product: CASSLGAGVMYGQYF.

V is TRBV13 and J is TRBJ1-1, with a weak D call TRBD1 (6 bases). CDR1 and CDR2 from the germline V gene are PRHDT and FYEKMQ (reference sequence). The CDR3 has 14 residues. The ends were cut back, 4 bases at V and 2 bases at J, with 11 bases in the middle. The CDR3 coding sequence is TGTGCCAGCAGCTACGGACAGATAAACACTGAAGCTTTCTTT. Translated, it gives CASSYGQINTEAFF. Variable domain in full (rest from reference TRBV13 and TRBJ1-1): AAGVIQSPRHLIKEKRETATLKCYPIPRHDTVYWYQQGPGQDPQFLISFYEKMQSDKGSIPDRFSAQQFSDYHSELNMSSLELGDSALYFCASSYGQINTEAFFGQGTRLTVV.

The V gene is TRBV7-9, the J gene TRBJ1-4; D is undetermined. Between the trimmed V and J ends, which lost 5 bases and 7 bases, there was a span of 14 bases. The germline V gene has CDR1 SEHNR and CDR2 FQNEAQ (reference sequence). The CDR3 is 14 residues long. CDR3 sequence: CASSLALGSEKLFF. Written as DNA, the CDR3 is TGTGCCAGCAGCCTGGCCCTGGGGAGTGAAAAACTGTTTTTT.

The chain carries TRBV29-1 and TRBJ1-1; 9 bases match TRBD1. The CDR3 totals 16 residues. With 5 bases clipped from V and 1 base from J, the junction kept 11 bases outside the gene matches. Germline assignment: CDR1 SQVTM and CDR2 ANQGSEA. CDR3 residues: CSVTPYRGRRNTEAFF. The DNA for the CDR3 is TGCAGCGTTACCCCCTACAGGGGGCGCAGGAACACTGAAGCTTTCTTT.

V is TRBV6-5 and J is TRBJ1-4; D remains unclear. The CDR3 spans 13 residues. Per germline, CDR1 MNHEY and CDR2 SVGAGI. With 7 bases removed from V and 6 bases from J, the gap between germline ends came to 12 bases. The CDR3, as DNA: TGTGCCAGCAAGAACTTCGGGGATGAAAAACTGTTTTTT. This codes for CASKNFGDEKLFF.

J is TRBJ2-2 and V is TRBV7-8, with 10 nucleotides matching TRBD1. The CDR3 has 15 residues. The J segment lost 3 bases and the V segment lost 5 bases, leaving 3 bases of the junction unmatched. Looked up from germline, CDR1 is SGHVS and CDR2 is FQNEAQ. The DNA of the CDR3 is TGTGCCAGCAGCCTGGGGACAGGGGACACCGGGGAGCTGTTTTTT. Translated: CASSLGTGDTGELFF.

DNA of the CDR3: TGCGCCAGCAGCCCGGACGGGAACTACGAGCAGTACTTC. Its protein is CASSPDGNYEQYF. The genes are TRBV5-1 and TRBJ2-7; D is perhaps TRBD2 (5 bases). CDR1 and CDR2 (germline): SGHRS, YFSETQ. The CDR3 is 13 amino acids. Trimming took off 4 bases at V and 3 bases at J, with 11 bases between the two ends.

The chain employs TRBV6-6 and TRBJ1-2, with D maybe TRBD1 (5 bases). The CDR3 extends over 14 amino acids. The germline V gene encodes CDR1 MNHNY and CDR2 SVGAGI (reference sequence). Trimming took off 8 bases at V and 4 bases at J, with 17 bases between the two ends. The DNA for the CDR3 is TGTGCCAGCGGTCAGGGTCGGGTTCGCTATGGCTACACCTTC. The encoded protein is CASGQGRVRYGYTF.

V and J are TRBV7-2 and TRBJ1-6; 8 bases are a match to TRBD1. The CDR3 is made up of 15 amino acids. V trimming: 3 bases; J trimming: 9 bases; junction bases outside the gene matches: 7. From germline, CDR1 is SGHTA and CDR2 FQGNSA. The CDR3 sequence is CASSFLRQGSSPLHF. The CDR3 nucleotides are TGTGCCAGCAGCTTCCTAAGACAGGGGAGTTCACCCCTCCACTTT.

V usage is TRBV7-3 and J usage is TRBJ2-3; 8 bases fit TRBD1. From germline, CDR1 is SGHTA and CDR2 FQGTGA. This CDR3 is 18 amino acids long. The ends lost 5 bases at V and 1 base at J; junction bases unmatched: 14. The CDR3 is CASSQGRGRPGGTDTQYF. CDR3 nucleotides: TGTGCCAGCAGCCAAGGCAGGGGGCGCCCCGGGGGCACAGATACGCAGTATTTT.

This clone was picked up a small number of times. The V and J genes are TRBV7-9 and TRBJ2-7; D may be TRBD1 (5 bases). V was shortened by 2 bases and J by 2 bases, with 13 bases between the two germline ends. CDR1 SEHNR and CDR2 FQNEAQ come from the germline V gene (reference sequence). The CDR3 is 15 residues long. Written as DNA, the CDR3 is TGTGCCAGCAGCTTAAGGTTAGGGGCGGCCTACGAGCAGTACTTC. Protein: CASSLRLGAAYEQYF.

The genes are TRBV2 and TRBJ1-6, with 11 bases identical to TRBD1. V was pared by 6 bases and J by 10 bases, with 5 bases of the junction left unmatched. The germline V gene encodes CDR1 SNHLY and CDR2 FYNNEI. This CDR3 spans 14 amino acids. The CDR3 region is CASRGQGAKSPLHF. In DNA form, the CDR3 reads TGTGCCAGCAGAGGACAGGGGGCGAAGTCACCCCTCCACTTT.

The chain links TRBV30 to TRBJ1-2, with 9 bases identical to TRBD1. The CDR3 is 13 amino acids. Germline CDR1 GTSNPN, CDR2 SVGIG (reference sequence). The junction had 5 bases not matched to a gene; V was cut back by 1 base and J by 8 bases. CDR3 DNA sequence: TGTGCCTGGAGTGGATTACAGGGGGCGGGCTACACCTTC. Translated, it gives CAWSGLQGAGYTF.

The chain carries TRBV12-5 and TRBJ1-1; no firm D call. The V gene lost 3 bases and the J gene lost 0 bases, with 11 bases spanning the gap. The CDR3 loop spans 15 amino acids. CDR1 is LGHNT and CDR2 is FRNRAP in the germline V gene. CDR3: CASGFEGGLNTEAFF. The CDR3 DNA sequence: TGTGCTAGTGGTTTTGAGGGTGGGCTGAACACTGAAGCTTTCTTT.

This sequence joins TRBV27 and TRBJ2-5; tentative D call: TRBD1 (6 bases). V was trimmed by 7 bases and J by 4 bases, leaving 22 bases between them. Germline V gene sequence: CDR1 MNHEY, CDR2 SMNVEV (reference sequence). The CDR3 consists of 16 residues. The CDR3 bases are TGTGCCAGCAAGGGAACAGGGAATCGCCCAGTAGAGACCCAGTACTTC. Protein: CASKGTGNRPVETQYF.

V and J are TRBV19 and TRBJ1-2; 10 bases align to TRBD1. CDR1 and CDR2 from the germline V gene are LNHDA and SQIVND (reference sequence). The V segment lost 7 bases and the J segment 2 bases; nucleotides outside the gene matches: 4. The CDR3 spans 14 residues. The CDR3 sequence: CASTRTGGNYGYTF. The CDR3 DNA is TGTGCCAGTACCCGGACAGGGGGGAACTATGGCTACACCTTC.

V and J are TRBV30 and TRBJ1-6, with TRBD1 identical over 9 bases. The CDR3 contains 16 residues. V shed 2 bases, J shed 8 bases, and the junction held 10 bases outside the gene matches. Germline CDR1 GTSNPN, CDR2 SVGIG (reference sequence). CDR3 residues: CAWSRGTGWTDSPLHF. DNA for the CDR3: TGTGCCTGGAGTCGCGGGACAGGGTGGACCGATTCACCCCTCCACTTT.

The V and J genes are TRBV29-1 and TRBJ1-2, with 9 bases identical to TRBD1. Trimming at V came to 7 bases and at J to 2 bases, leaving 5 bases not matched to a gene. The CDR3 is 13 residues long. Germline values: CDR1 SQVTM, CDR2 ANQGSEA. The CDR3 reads CSAEGQGNYGYTF. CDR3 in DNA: TGCAGCGCCGAGGGACAGGGCAACTATGGCTACACCTTC.

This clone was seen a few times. The CDR3 nucleotides read TGTGCCAGCAGCTTACTTAGGGGCACTGAAGCTTTCTTT. The encoded protein is CASSLLRGTEAFF. J is TRBJ1-1 and V is TRBV7-9, with D tentatively TRBD1 (5 bases). CDR3 size: 13 residues. V was clipped by 2 bases and J by 4 bases, with 8 bases between them. Per the germline V gene, CDR1 is SEHNR and CDR2 is FQNEAQ (reference sequence).

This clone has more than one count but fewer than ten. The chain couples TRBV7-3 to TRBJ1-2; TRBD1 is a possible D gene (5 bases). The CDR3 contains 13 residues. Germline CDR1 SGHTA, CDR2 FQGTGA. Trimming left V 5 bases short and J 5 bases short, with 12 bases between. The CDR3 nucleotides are TGTGCCAGCAGCCCGGGCAGGGATTATGGCTACACCTTC. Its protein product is CASSPGRDYGYTF.

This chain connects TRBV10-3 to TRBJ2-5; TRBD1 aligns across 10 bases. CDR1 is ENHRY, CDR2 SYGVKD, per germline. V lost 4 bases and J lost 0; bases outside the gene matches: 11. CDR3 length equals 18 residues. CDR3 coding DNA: TGTGCCATCAGTGGAGACAGGGGGCATCGTCCGAACCAAGAGACCCAGTACTTC. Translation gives CAISGDRGHRPNQETQYF.

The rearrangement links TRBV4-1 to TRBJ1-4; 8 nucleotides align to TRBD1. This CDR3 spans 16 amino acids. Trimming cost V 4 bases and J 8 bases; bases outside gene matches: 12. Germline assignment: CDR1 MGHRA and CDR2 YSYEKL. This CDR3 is CASSRGQAWTGEKLFF. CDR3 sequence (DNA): TGCGCCAGCAGCCGGGGACAGGCCTGGACTGGGGAAAAACTGTTTTTT.

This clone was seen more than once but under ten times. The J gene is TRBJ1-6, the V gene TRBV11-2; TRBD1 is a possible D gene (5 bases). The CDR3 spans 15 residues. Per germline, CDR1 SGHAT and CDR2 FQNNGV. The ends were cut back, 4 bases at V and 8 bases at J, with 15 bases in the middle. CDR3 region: CASSSWGLTDSPLHF. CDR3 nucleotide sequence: TGTGCCAGCAGCTCGTGGGGCCTTACGGATTCACCCCTCCACTTT.

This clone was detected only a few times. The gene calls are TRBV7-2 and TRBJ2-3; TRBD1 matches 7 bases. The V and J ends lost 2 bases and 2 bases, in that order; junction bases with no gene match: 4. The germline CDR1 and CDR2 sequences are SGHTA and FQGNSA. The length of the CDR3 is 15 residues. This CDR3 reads CASSLRQGFTDTQYF. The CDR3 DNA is TGTGCCAGCAGCTTAAGACAGGGATTCACAGATACGCAGTATTTT. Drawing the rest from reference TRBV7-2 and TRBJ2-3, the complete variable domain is GAGVSQSPSNKVTEKGKDVELRCDPISGHTALYWYRQSLGQGLEFLIYFQGNSAPDKSGLPSDRFSAERTGGSVSTLTIQRTQQEDSAVYLCASSLRQGFTDTQYFGPGTRLTVL.